Listed here are 18 T cell receptor beta chains from one sample, sequenced in a study of T cells after yellow fever vaccination. Each CDR3 protein is one row after TCRdb ran MiXCR on the 5' RACE reads. Of approximately 120,000 distinct CDR3 sequences detected, 6% to 8% appear once; the ten largest clones hold approximately 2.7%. The sample in question was CD4+ T cells sorted from PBMCs, obtained 10 days after the first yellow fever vaccination. The receptors originated from a man aged 18-30 years who received the YFV17D yellow fever vaccine.

At least ten counts were recorded for this clonotype. V and J are TRBV5-5 and TRBJ2-3; TRBD1 aligns across 8 bases. Germline loops: CDR1 SGHKS, CDR2 YYEKEE (reference sequence). The CDR3 spans 16 residues. The V and J ends lost 3 bases and 3 bases, in that order; junction bases with no gene match: 9. In DNA form, the CDR3 reads TGTGCCAGCAGCTCATATCAGGGGGCCGGAACAGATACGCAGTATTTT. It yields the protein CASSSYQGAGTDTQYF.

This clonotype was seen at least ten times. The chain combines TRBV11-2 with TRBJ1-6, with 8 bases identical to TRBD1. CDR1 and CDR2 (germline): SGHAT, FQNNGV. The length of the CDR3 is 16 residues. J gave up 10 bases and V 7 bases, and 15 bases lay outside the gene matches. CDR3 loop: CASTPEGQGGLSPLHF. The CDR3 nucleotides are TGTGCCAGCACCCCGGAAGGACAGGGAGGACTCTCACCCCTCCACTTT.

As concerns this clonotype: This sequence may be a read error, since a much larger clone differs from it by one base. The rearrangement joins TRBV7-3 to TRBJ2-1; D might be TRBD1 or TRBD2, each matching 6 bases. The V gene lost 1 base and the J gene lost 11 bases, with 21 bases spanning the gap. CDR3 size: 16 residues. The germline gives CDR1 SGHTA, CDR2 FQGTGA. CDR3 sequence (DNA): TGTGCCAGCAGCTTAATGATGTCGGGGGCCGGGAATAAGCAGTTCTTC. This sequence encodes CASSLMMSGAGNKQFF.

The J gene is TRBJ1-2, the V gene TRBV2, with 8 bases aligning to TRBD1. J gave up 6 bases and V 6 bases, and 6 bases lay outside the gene matches. This CDR3 region has 13 residues. CDR1 SNHLY and CDR2 FYNNEI come from the germline V gene. CDR3 bases: TGTGCCAGCAGGAAGGACAGGGAGAATGGCTACACCTTC. Its translation: CASRKDRENGYTF.

This clonotype was seen only a few times. The chain combines TRBV12-3 or TRBV12-4 with TRBJ1-4; unclear D gene. Between the trimmed V and J ends, which lost 3 bases and 1 base, there was a span of 6 bases. This CDR3 is built from 14 residues. Here the CDR3 reads CASSLRETNEKLFF. In nucleotides, the CDR3 is TGTGCCAGCAGTTTGCGGGAAACTAATGAAAAACTGTTTTTT.

In this sample, this clonotype turned up many times. V gene TRBV9 combines with J gene TRBJ2-2, with D unclear. This CDR3 has 16 residues. Germline values: CDR1 SGDLS, CDR2 YYNGEE. Trimming cost V 0 bases and J 5 bases, with 14 bases left between them. The CDR3 DNA is TGTGCCAGCAGCGTAGACGGTGCCGCTCGGACCGGGGAGCTGTTTTTT. Amino acid sequence: CASSVDGAARTGELFF.

The chain combines TRBV7-2 with TRBJ2-3; D uncertain. The CDR3 length is 13 residues. Germline assignment: CDR1 SGHTA and CDR2 FQGNSA. Trimming removed 8 bases from V and 2 bases from J, with 11 bases in between. CDR3 sequence: CASGNINTDTQYF. The CDR3 DNA reads TGTGCCAGCGGGAACATCAACACAGATACGCAGTATTTT.

This clonotype was detected many times. CDR3 protein: CASSLGDPLWTQYF. The CDR3 region has the DNA TGTGCCAGCAGCTTGGGCGACCCCTTGTGGACCCAGTACTTC. The chain joins TRBV5-6 to TRBJ2-5; D gene uncertain. Germline V gene sequence: CDR1 SGHDT, CDR2 YYEEEE. The CDR3 length is 14 residues. The V and J ends lost 0 bases and 7 bases respectively, with 13 bases between them. Combining the CDR3 with reference TRBV5-6 and TRBJ2-5 gives the whole variable domain DAGVTQSPTHLIKTRGQQVTLRCSPKSGHDTVSWYQQALGQGPQFIFQYYEEEERQRGNFPDRFSGHQFPNYSSELNVNALLLGDSALYLCASSLGDPLWTQYFGPGTRLLVL.

The chain uses TRBV5-1 and TRBJ2-3; possible D gene TRBD2, 6 bases. The germline V and J ends were trimmed by 0 bases and 8 bases, with 10 bases remaining between them. Germline V gives CDR1 SGHRS, CDR2 YFSETQ. This CDR3 comprises 13 residues. The CDR3 is CASSLDLGGTQYF. CDR3 DNA sequence: TGCGCCAGCAGCTTGGATCTCGGGGGTACGCAGTATTTT.

In this sample, this clonotype turned up many times. This chain links TRBV7-9 with TRBJ1-6; D might be TRBD1 (5 bases). The ends were cut back, 5 bases at V and 12 bases at J, with 17 bases in the middle. The CDR3 is made up of 14 amino acids. The germline gives CDR1 SEHNR, CDR2 FQNEAQ (reference sequence). CDR3 loop: CASSPGDRHGPLHF. DNA for the CDR3: TGTGCCAGCAGCCCCGGGGACCGCCATGGACCCCTCCACTTT.

This clonotype was detected ten times or more. The rearrangement joins TRBV6-5 to TRBJ2-3, with D possibly being TRBD1 (6 bases). There are 14 residues in the CDR3. Trimming removed 6 bases at V and 7 bases at J, with 17 bases between. CDR1 and CDR2 from the germline V gene are MNHEY and SVGAGI. CDR3 coding DNA: TGTGCCAGCAGCCGACGCCTACAGGGCTATACGCAGTATTTT. As protein: CASSRRLQGYTQYF.

This clonotype was counted many times. The rearrangement links TRBV3-1 to TRBJ1-1; D may be TRBD1 (5 bases). Looked up from germline, CDR1 is LGHDT and CDR2 is YNNKEL (reference sequence). The CDR3 spans 13 residues. Between the trimmed V and J ends, which lost 7 bases and 1 base, there was a span of 10 bases. The CDR3 DNA reads TGTGCCAGCACCCCAGACAGGAACACTGAAGCTTTCTTT. The encoded protein is CASTPDRNTEAFF.

This clonotype has at least ten counts. This chain links TRBV25-1 with TRBJ1-2, with TRBD1 as a possible D gene (6 bases). CDR1 and CDR2 from the germline V gene are MGHDK and SYGVNS. CDR3 length: 15 residues. The germline V and J ends were trimmed by 3 bases and 4 bases, with 15 bases remaining between them. CDR3 sequence: CASSDIQGFGYGYTF. The CDR3 nucleotides read TGTGCCAGCAGTGATATACAGGGCTTCGGCTATGGCTACACCTTC.

This clonotype has at least ten counts. The chain combines TRBV7-9 with TRBJ2-1; the match to TRBD1 covers 9 bases. Germline assignment: CDR1 SEHNR and CDR2 FQNEAQ (reference sequence). This CDR3 has 17 amino acids. The ends lost 4 bases at V and 8 bases at J; junction bases unmatched: 15. CDR3 amino acids: CASSSTGGLTLLYEQFF. The CDR3 DNA reads as TGTGCCAGCAGCTCGACAGGGGGGCTTACCCTGTTATATGAGCAGTTCTTC.

This clonotype was recorded at least ten times. This chain connects TRBV18 to TRBJ1-1; possible D gene TRBD1, 5 bases. Germline assignment: CDR1 KGHSH and CDR2 LQKENI. The CDR3 loop spans 15 amino acids. The germline V and J ends were trimmed by 1 base and 1 base, with 10 bases remaining between them. The CDR3 sequence: CASSPRQGRNTEAFF. CDR3 DNA: TGTGCCAGCTCACCACGTCAGGGTAGGAACACTGAAGCTTTCTTT.

This clonotype was seen ten or more times. The V call is TRBV6-5, the J call TRBJ2-3; D gene uncertain. The CDR3 is 11 residues long. V lost 7 bases to trimming and J lost 6 bases, with 8 bases between them. The germline CDR1 and CDR2 sequences are MNHEY and SVGAGI. In nucleotides, the CDR3 is TGTGCCAGCACCTTCTACGATACGCAGTATTTT. The encoded protein is CASTFYDTQYF.

This clonotype was recorded many times. The chain combines TRBV6-5 with TRBJ2-3; D gene ambiguous. The germline V gene encodes CDR1 MNHEY and CDR2 SVGAGI. CDR3 length equals 13 residues. The ends were cut back, 8 bases at V and 1 base at J, with 10 bases in the middle. CDR3 sequence (DNA): TGTGCCAGCGAAGGGCCTGGCACAGATACGCAGTATTTT. Translating gives CASEGPGTDTQYF.

This rearrangement joins TRBV7-8 to TRBJ2-7; tentative D call: TRBD2 (5 bases). The V and J ends lost 1 base and 0 bases respectively, with 10 bases between them. There are 15 residues in the CDR3. The germline V gene has CDR1 SGHVS and CDR2 FQNEAQ. In DNA, the CDR3 is TGTGCCAGCAGCTTAGGTTTCGCGGGCTCCTACGAGCAGTACTTC. Translating it yields CASSLGFAGSYEQYF.